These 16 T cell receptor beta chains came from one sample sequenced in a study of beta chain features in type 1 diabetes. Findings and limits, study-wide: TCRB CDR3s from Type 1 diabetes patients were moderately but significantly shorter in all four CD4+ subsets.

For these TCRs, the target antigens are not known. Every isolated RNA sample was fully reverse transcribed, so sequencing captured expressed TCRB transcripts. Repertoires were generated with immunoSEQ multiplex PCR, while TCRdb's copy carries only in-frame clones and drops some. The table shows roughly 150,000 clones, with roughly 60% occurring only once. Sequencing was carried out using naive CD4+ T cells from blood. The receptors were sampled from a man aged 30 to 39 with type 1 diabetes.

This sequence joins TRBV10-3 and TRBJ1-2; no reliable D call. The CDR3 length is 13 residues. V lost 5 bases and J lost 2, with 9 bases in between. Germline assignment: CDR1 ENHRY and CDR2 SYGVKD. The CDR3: CAISPGSNYGYTF. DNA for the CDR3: TGTGCCATCAGTCCGGGGTCAAACTATGGCTACACCTTC.

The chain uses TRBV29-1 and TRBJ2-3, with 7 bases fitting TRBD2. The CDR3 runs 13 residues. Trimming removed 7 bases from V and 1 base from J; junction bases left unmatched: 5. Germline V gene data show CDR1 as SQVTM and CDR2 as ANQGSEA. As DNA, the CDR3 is TGCAGCGCTCCCCGGGGGGGCACAGATACGCAGTATTTT. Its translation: CSAPRGGTDTQYF.

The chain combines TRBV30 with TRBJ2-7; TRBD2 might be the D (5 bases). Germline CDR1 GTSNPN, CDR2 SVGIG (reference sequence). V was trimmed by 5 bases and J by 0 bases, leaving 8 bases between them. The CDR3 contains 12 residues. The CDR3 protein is CAWEGNSYEQYF. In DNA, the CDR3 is TGTGCCTGGGAGGGTAACTCCTACGAGCAGTACTTC.

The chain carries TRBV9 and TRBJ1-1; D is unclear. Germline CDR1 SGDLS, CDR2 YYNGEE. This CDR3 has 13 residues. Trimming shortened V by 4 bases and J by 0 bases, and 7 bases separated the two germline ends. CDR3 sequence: CASSLRMNTEAFF. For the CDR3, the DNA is TGTGCCAGCAGCCTCAGGATGAACACTGAAGCTTTCTTT.

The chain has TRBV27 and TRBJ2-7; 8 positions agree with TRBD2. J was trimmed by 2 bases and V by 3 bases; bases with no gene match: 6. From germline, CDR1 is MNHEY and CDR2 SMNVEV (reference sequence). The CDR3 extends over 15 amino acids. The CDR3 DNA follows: TGTGCCAGCAGTTTGCGAGCGGGGGCGGCCTACGAGCAGTACTTC. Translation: CASSLRAGAAYEQYF.

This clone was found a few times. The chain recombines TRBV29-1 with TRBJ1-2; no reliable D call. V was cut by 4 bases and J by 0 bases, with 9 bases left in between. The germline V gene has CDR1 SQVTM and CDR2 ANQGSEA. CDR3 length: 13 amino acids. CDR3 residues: CSVAGIANYGYTF. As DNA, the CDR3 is TGCAGCGTTGCGGGTATCGCTAACTATGGCTACACCTTC.

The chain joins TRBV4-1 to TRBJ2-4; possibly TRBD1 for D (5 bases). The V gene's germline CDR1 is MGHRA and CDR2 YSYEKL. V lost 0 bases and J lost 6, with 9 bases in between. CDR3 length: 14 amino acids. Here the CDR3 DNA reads TGCGCCAGCAGCCAAGAGACGACAGTAAACATTCAGTACTTC. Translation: CASSQETTVNIQYF.

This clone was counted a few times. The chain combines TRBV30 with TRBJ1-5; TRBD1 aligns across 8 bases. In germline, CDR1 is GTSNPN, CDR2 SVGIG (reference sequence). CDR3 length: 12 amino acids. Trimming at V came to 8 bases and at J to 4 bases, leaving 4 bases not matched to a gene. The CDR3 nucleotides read TGTGCCGGGACAGGTTATAATCAGCCCCAGCATTTT. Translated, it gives CAGTGYNQPQHF.

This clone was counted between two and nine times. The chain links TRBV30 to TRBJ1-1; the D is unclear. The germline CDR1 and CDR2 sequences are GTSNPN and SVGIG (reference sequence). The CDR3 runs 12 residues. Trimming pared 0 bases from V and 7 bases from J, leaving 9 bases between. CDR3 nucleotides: TGTGCCTGGAGTGTACCGTACAGTGAAGCTTTCTTT. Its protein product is CAWSVPYSEAFF. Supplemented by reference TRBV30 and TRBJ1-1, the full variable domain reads SQTIHQWPATLVQPVGSPLSLECTVEGTSNPNLYWYRQAAGRGLQLLFYSVGIGQISSEVPQNLSASRPQDRQFILSSKKLLLSDSGFYLCAWSVPYSEAFFGQGTRLTVV.

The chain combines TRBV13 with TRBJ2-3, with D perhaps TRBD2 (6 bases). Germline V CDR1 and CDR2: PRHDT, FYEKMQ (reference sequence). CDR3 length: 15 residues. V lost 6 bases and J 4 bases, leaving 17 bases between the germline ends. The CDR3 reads CASRAGSTRADTQYF. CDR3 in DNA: TGTGCCAGCAGGGCCGGGAGTACCCGGGCAGATACGCAGTATTTT.

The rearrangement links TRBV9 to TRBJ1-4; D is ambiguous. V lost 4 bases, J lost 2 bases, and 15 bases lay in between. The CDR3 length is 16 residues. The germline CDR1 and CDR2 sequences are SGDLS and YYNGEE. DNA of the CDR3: TGTGCCAGCAGCCGCGCGGGAGGCACCACTAATGAAAAACTGTTTTTT. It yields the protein CASSRAGGTTNEKLFF.

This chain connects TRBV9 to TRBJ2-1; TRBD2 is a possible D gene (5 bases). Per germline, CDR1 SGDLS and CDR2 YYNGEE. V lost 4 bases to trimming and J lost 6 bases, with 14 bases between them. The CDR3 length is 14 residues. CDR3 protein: CASSPSSSGNEQFF. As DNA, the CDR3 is TGTGCCAGCAGCCCTTCTAGCTCGGGCAATGAGCAGTTCTTC.

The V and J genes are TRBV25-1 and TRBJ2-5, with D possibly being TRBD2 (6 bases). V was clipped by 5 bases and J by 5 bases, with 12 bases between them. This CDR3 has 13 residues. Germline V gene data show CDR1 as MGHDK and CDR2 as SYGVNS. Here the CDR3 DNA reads TGTGCCAGCAGTCTTGCGGGGATCGAGACCCAGTACTTC. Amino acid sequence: CASSLAGIETQYF.

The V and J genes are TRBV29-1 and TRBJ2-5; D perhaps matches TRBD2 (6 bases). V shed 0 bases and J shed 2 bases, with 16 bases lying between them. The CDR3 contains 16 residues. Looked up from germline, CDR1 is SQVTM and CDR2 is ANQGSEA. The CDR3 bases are TGCAGCGTTGAAGATAAAGGAGGGGACCCACAAGAGACCCAGTACTTC. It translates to CSVEDKGGDPQETQYF.

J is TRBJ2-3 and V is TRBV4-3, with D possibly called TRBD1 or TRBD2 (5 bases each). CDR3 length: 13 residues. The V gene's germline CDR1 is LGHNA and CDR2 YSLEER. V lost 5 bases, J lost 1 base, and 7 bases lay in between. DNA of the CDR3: TGCGCCAGCAGCGGGGGACGCACAGATACGCAGTATTTT. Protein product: CASSGGRTDTQYF.

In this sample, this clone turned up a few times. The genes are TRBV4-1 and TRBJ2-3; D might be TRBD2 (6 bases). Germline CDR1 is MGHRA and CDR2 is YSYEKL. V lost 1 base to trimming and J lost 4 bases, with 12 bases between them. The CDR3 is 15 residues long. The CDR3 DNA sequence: TGCGCCAGCAGCCAAGTTACTACGGGAGCAGATACGCAGTATTTT. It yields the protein CASSQVTTGADTQYF.